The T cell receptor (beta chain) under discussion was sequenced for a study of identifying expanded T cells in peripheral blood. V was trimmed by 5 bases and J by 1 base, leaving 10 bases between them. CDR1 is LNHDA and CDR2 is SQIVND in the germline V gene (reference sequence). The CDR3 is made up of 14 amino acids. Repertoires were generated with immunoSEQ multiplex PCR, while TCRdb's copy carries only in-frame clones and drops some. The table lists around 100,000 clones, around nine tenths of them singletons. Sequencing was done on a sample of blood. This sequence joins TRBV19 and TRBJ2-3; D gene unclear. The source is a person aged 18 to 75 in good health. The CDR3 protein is CASSYVSGTDTQYF. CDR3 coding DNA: TGTGCCAGTAGTTATGTCTCGGGCACAGATACGCAGTATTTT. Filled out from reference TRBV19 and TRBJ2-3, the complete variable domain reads DGGITQSPKYLFRKEGQNVTLSCEQNLNHDAMYWYRQDPGQGLRLIYYSQIVNDFQKGDIAEGYSVSREKKESFPLTVTSAQKNPTAFYLCASSYVSGTDTQYFGPGTRLTVL.